The 10 T cell receptor beta chains below all came from one sample that was sequenced in a study of blood T cell repertoires in COVID-19. Only in-frame clones appear in the TCRdb table, and some are missing; sequencing was by immunoSEQ multiplex PCR. The repertoire holds a few hundred thousand clones, with 70% to 90% as singletons. The specimen sequenced was peripheral blood. The receptor set was obtained from a woman aged 25 to 39 with COVID-19, enrolled during active disease.

The rearrangement uses TRBV27 and TRBJ1-5; 8 bases map to TRBD1. This CDR3 is 17 amino acids long. With V trimmed by 4 bases and J by 4 bases, 12 bases remained unmatched. The V gene's germline CDR1 is MNHEY and CDR2 SMNVEV (reference sequence). CDR3 in DNA: TGTGCCAGCAGTTCCCTCGCGGGTAGGACAGGGAATCAGCCCCAGCATTTT. Its translation: CASSSLAGRTGNQPQHF.

The rearrangement links TRBV10-3 to TRBJ1-2; perhaps TRBD1 as D (6 bases). Germline V gene data show CDR1 as ENHRY and CDR2 as SYGVKD. Trimming removed 11 bases from V and 8 bases from J, with 15 bases in between. CDR3 length: 11 residues. The CDR3 DNA is TGTGCCTCTGGGGGGGGCTGGGGCTACACCTTC. Translation gives CASGGGWGYTF.

The chain uses TRBV6-5 and TRBJ1-3; perhaps TRBD1 as D (6 bases). Germline assignment: CDR1 MNHEY and CDR2 SVGAGI. The CDR3 has 14 amino acids. Trimming stripped 6 bases from V and 1 base from J, with 10 bases between. The CDR3 region has the DNA TGTGCCAGCAGAAAACAGGGATCTGGAAACACCATATATTTT. It specifies CASRKQGSGNTIYF.

V and J are TRBV6-5 and TRBJ2-1, with D perhaps TRBD1 (5 bases). Germline CDR1 reads MNHEY; CDR2 reads SVGAGI. The CDR3 contains 15 residues. V lost 2 bases and J lost 4, with 12 bases in between. CDR3 sequence: CASSYKQDQYNEQFF. The CDR3 DNA reads as TGTGCCAGCAGTTACAAACAGGACCAATACAATGAGCAGTTCTTC.

In its sample, this clone was seen once. The chain employs TRBV6-5 and TRBJ2-1; 7 positions match TRBD1. Per the germline V gene, CDR1 is MNHEY and CDR2 is SVGAGI. Trimming removed 7 bases from V and 5 bases from J; junction bases left unmatched: 11. The CDR3 runs 15 residues. In DNA, the CDR3 is TGTGCCAGCATCAAATATGGGGGACAGCACAATGAGCAGTTCTTC. Its protein product is CASIKYGGQHNEQFF.

V and J are TRBV6-6 and TRBJ1-4; TRBD1 matches at 8 bases. The ends lost 6 bases at V and 8 bases at J; junction bases unmatched: 5. The CDR3 has 13 amino acids. Germline loops: CDR1 MNHNY, CDR2 SVGAGI (reference sequence). CDR3 loop: CASRTGAQEKLFF. CDR3 DNA sequence: TGTGCCAGCAGGACAGGGGCGCAAGAAAAACTGTTTTTT.

The chain recombines TRBV5-4 with TRBJ2-1; 7 bases agree with TRBD2. Germline V gives CDR1 SGHNT, CDR2 YYREEE (reference sequence). V shed 5 bases, J shed 0 bases, and the junction held 5 bases outside the gene matches. The CDR3 loop spans 15 amino acids. Here the CDR3 reads CASRGGASSYNEQFF. CDR3 DNA sequence: TGTGCCAGCAGGGGAGGGGCCAGCTCCTACAATGAGCAGTTCTTC.

This sequence joins TRBV7-2 and TRBJ2-1; the D gene is possibly TRBD2 (6 bases). CDR3 length: 15 residues. Germline CDR1 is SGHTA and CDR2 is FQGNSA. Trimming left V 1 base short and J 1 base short, with 8 bases between. The chain's CDR3 is CASSLDGGSYNEQFF. DNA for the CDR3: TGTGCCAGCAGCTTAGACGGGGGTTCCTACAATGAGCAGTTCTTC.

The chain couples TRBV9 to TRBJ2-3; TRBD2 matches 9 bases. Per the germline V gene, CDR1 is SGDLS and CDR2 is YYNGEE. The length of the CDR3 is 15 residues. V trimming: 5 bases; J trimming: 4 bases; junction bases outside the gene matches: 8. CDR3 DNA sequence: TGTGCCAGCAGGACCGGGACTAGCAACGCAGATACGCAGTATTTT. Its translation is CASRTGTSNADTQYF.

The gene calls are TRBV5-6 and TRBJ2-1, with TRBD2 matching 7 bases. The ends lost 3 bases at V and 10 bases at J; junction bases unmatched: 4. The length of the CDR3 is 12 residues. Germline-derived CDR1 and CDR2 are SGHDT and YYEEEE. The CDR3 is CASSWSGVEQFF. CDR3 DNA sequence: TGTGCCAGCAGCTGGAGCGGGGTGGAGCAGTTCTTC.